This passage covers 27 T cell receptor beta chains from one sample sequenced in a study of T cell changes during pregnancy in multiple sclerosis. Profiling relied on immunoSEQ multiplex PCR, and the TCRdb table lists in-frame clones only, not all of them. Here the sample spans tens of thousands of clones, approximately 90% being singletons. The sequences come from CD4+ T cells from peripheral blood mononuclear cells, collected in the first trimester of pregnancy. Source of these receptors: a female donor with multiple sclerosis, enrolled in a pregnancy study.

There are a few counts of this clone. The chain employs TRBV2 and TRBJ1-6; D is possibly TRBD1 (5 bases). The CDR3 covers 14 residues. The germline CDR1 and CDR2 sequences are SNHLY and FYNNEI. V was shortened by 10 bases and J by 6 bases, with 16 bases between the two germline ends. In DNA, the CDR3 is TGTGCCATCCAGGGTCATTACATTAATTCACCCCTCCACTTT. Its translation is CAIQGHYINSPLHF.

The V call is TRBV30, the J call TRBJ2-7, with D tentatively TRBD2 (5 bases). CDR1 and CDR2 (germline): GTSNPN, SVGIG (reference sequence). V was shortened by 5 bases and J by 4 bases, with 18 bases between the two germline ends. The CDR3 loop spans 14 amino acids. The CDR3 DNA reads TGTGCCTGGCACTCGGGGTCTCCGTCGTACGAGCAGTACTTC. As protein: CAWHSGSPSYEQYF.

V usage is TRBV19 and J usage is TRBJ1-5, with D hard to call. Trimming left V 3 bases short and J 4 bases short, with 10 bases between. Looked up from germline, CDR1 is LNHDA and CDR2 is SQIVND (reference sequence). CDR3 length: 14 amino acids. The CDR3 protein is CASSITAANQPQHF. DNA for the CDR3: TGTGCCAGTAGTATCACCGCGGCAAATCAGCCCCAGCATTTT.

The chain couples TRBV5-4 to TRBJ1-1; D ambiguous. Trimming shortened V by 4 bases and J by 0 bases, and 13 bases separated the two germline ends. The CDR3 has 15 amino acids. Germline loops: CDR1 SGHNT, CDR2 YYREEE (reference sequence). CDR3 DNA sequence: TGTGCCAGCAGCGGCTACAGAGCCTTGAACACTGAAGCTTTCTTT. Its protein product is CASSGYRALNTEAFF.

The chain links TRBV7-2 to TRBJ2-3; 9 bases line up with TRBD2. The CDR3 totals 18 residues. Germline V gene data show CDR1 as SGHTA and CDR2 as FQGNSA. J gave up 2 bases and V 2 bases, and 11 bases lay outside the gene matches. CDR3 sequence (DNA): TGTGCCAGCAGCTTAATTGGGGCGACTAGCGGAGCCACAGATACGCAGTATTTT. Protein: CASSLIGATSGATDTQYF.

The chain recombines TRBV9 with TRBJ1-5; 10 bases are a match to TRBD1. Germline V gene sequence: CDR1 SGDLS, CDR2 YYNGEE. The CDR3 consists of 16 residues. With V trimmed by 0 bases and J by 3 bases, 3 bases remained unmatched. Here the CDR3 reads CASSVGTGGDNQPQHF. The CDR3 DNA sequence: TGTGCCAGCAGCGTAGGGACAGGGGGGGACAATCAGCCCCAGCATTTT.

The chain couples TRBV5-1 to TRBJ2-7, with TRBD2 identical over 15 bases. Germline loops: CDR1 SGHRS, CDR2 YFSETQ. Losses at the gene ends were 0 bases for V and 1 base for J; bases not matched to a gene: 2. The CDR3 has 17 residues. The CDR3 reads CASSLAGTSGGSYEQYF. CDR3 nucleotide sequence: TGCGCCAGCAGCTTGGCGGGGACTAGCGGGGGGTCCTACGAGCAGTACTTC. Full variable domain (outside the CDR3, taken from reference TRBV5-1 and TRBJ2-7): KAGVTQTPRYLIKTRGQQVTLSCSPISGHRSVSWYQQTPGQGLQFLFEYFSETQRNKGNFPGRFSGRQFSNSRSEMNVSTLELGDSALYLCASSLAGTSGGSYEQYFGPGTRLTVT.

The gene calls are TRBV10-3 and TRBJ2-2, with D possibly TRBD1 on 5 matching bases. V dropped 6 bases and J dropped 6 bases, with 11 bases sitting between them. CDR3 length: 13 residues. CDR1 and CDR2 (germline): ENHRY, SYGVKD. The CDR3 sequence: CAISSGSSGELFF. The CDR3 DNA reads TGTGCCATCAGCTCAGGGTCATCCGGGGAGCTGTTTTTT.

V usage is TRBV27 and J usage is TRBJ1-5; weak D call: TRBD1 (5 bases). The CDR3 consists of 17 residues. Germline V gives CDR1 MNHEY, CDR2 SMNVEV (reference sequence). V lost 10 bases to trimming and J lost 0 bases, with 22 bases between them. The CDR3 protein is CATPRQTLPYSNQPQHF. Here the CDR3 DNA reads TGTGCCACCCCACGACAGACTTTACCCTATAGCAATCAGCCCCAGCATTTT.

The chain uses TRBV25-1 and TRBJ1-5, with D tentatively TRBD1 (6 bases). With 2 bases removed from V and 9 bases from J, the gap between germline ends came to 14 bases. Germline-derived CDR1 and CDR2 are MGHDK and SYGVNS. The CDR3 sequence is 14 residues long. Written as DNA, the CDR3 is TGTGCCAGCAGTGAAAATCGGGACACAGGGCCCCAGCATTTT. Amino acids: CASSENRDTGPQHF.

V is TRBV4-3 and J is TRBJ1-1, with 8 bases aligning to TRBD1. CDR1 is LGHNA, CDR2 YSLEER, per germline. The CDR3 covers 15 residues. The J segment lost 6 bases and the V segment lost 0 bases, leaving 6 bases of the junction unmatched. For the CDR3, the DNA is TGCGCCAGCAGCCAAGAGGAGGACAGGGAGGCTGAAGCTTTCTTT. It codes for CASSQEEDREAEAFF.

The chain employs TRBV5-1 and TRBJ2-3; possibly TRBD2 for D (7 bases). The germline gives CDR1 SGHRS, CDR2 YFSETQ. The CDR3 consists of 14 residues. V lost 0 bases, J lost 4 bases, and 9 bases lay in between. CDR3 loop: CASSLGGGSDTQYF. Here the CDR3 DNA reads TGCGCCAGCAGCTTGGGGGGGGGCTCAGATACGCAGTATTTT.

V is TRBV28 and J is TRBJ2-5; 12 positions match TRBD1. Germline V gives CDR1 MDHEN, CDR2 SYDVKM. V was pared by 6 bases and J by 5 bases, with 4 bases of the junction left unmatched. The CDR3 consists of 14 residues. CDR3 DNA sequence: TGTGCCAGCAGGGGACAGGGGGCAGGGGAGACCCAGTACTTC. It specifies CASRGQGAGETQYF.

The rearrangement uses TRBV9 and TRBJ2-2; 15 bases are shared with TRBD2. J lost 9 bases, V lost 3 bases, and 6 bases had no gene match. The CDR3 runs 16 residues. Per the germline V gene, CDR1 is SGDLS and CDR2 is YYNGEE. The CDR3 sequence: CASSAPGTSGRRELFF. CDR3 sequence (DNA): TGTGCCAGCAGCGCCCCCGGGACTAGCGGGAGGAGGGAGCTGTTTTTT.

The chain links TRBV10-3 to TRBJ2-1, with TRBD2 matching 14 bases. The CDR3 runs to 15 residues. J was trimmed by 10 bases and V by 7 bases; bases with no gene match: 9. CDR1 ENHRY and CDR2 SYGVKD come from the germline V gene. In DNA, the CDR3 is TGTGCCATCACTGGGACTAGCGGGAGCGCGGGAGAGCAGTTCTTC. Its protein is CAITGTSGSAGEQFF.

The chain combines TRBV19 with TRBJ1-6; perhaps TRBD1 as D (6 bases). The CDR3 contains 12 residues. Germline loops: CDR1 LNHDA, CDR2 SQIVND (reference sequence). V lost 9 bases, J lost 7 bases, and 10 bases lay in between. The CDR3 region is CASNRVNSPLHF. The CDR3 DNA is TGTGCCAGCAACAGGGTGAATTCACCCCTCCACTTT.

The chain couples TRBV9 to TRBJ1-2; TRBD1 might be the D (6 bases). Trimming took 0 bases from V and 3 from J, leaving 9 bases between them. Looked up from germline, CDR1 is SGDLS and CDR2 is YYNGEE. The CDR3 extends over 14 amino acids. For the CDR3, the DNA is TGTGCCAGCAGCGTAGAAGGACAGCACTATGGCTACACCTTC. Protein sequence: CASSVEGQHYGYTF.

The V call is TRBV5-4, the J call TRBJ1-6, with D possibly being TRBD1 (6 bases). The CDR3 length is 16 residues. Per the germline V gene, CDR1 is SGHNT and CDR2 is YYREEE (reference sequence). The V end was cut by 0 bases, the J end by 8 bases, with 15 bases between. The CDR3 sequence: CASSLGPQGPDSPLHF. The DNA of the CDR3 is TGTGCCAGCAGCTTGGGTCCTCAGGGGCCGGATTCACCCCTCCACTTT.

V gene TRBV9 combines with J gene TRBJ2-1, with 9 bases aligning to TRBD1. Unmatched junction bases numbered 6, after V lost 3 bases and J lost 5 bases. The germline gives CDR1 SGDLS, CDR2 YYNGEE. CDR3 length: 15 amino acids. DNA for the CDR3: TGTGCCAGCAGCGCCTCCGGGACAGGGAACAATGAGCAGTTCTTC. Protein: CASSASGTGNNEQFF.

V is TRBV6-5 and J is TRBJ1-1; perhaps TRBD1 as D (6 bases). From germline, CDR1 is MNHEY and CDR2 SVGAGI. V lost 2 bases, J lost 1 base, and 8 bases lay in between. The CDR3 length is 14 residues. As DNA, the CDR3 is TGTGCCAGCAGTTACCTGGGGGCGAACACTGAAGCTTTCTTT. Translation gives CASSYLGANTEAFF.

J is TRBJ2-2 and V is TRBV29-1, with D uncertain. CDR1 is SQVTM and CDR2 is ANQGSEA in the germline V gene. The CDR3 consists of 12 residues. V was trimmed by 8 bases and J by 6 bases, leaving 13 bases between them. The chain's CDR3 is CSTVSTAGELFF. The CDR3 coding sequence is TGCAGCACGGTATCCACCGCCGGGGAGCTGTTTTTT.

The chain employs TRBV30 and TRBJ1-4; D gene ambiguous. The CDR3 contains 11 residues. Germline CDR1 is GTSNPN and CDR2 is SVGIG (reference sequence). Trimming left V 3 bases short and J 8 bases short, with 7 bases between. The DNA for the CDR3 is TGTGCCTGGAGCACCGAGGAAAAACTGTTTTTT. Amino acid sequence: CAWSTEEKLFF.

The rearrangement uses TRBV11-3 and TRBJ2-3; D unresolved. V lost 5 bases to trimming and J lost 5 bases, with 8 bases between them. There are 12 residues in the CDR3. Germline lookup yields CDR1 SGHNT and CDR2 YENEEA. CDR3 sequence (DNA): TGTGCCAGCAGCCTAGGGCTAGATACGCAGTATTTT. Its translation is CASSLGLDTQYF.

This sequence joins TRBV9 and TRBJ2-2, with a tentative D call TRBD1 (6 bases). V shed 4 bases and J shed 1 base, with 14 bases lying between them. The germline CDR1 and CDR2 sequences are SGDLS and YYNGEE. The CDR3 runs to 16 residues. CDR3 DNA sequence: TGTGCCAGCAGCCCCCAGGGGCCCCTGAACACCGGGGAGCTGTTTTTT. Its protein is CASSPQGPLNTGELFF.

The CDR3 reads CASSLDMSGGTDTQYF. CDR3 bases: TGTGCCAGCAGCTTAGATATGTCGGGGGGCACAGATACGCAGTATTTT. This rearrangement joins TRBV7-8 to TRBJ2-3, with a possible D match to TRBD2 (6 bases). V lost 1 base, J lost 1 base, and 12 bases lay in between. CDR3 length equals 16 residues. Germline V gives CDR1 SGHVS, CDR2 FQNEAQ. Based on the CDR3 plus reference TRBV7-8 and TRBJ2-3, the full variable domain is GAGVSQSPRYKVAKRGQDVALRCDPISGHVSLFWYQQALGQGPEFLTYFQNEAQLDKSGLPSDRFFAERPEGSVSTLKIQRTQQEDSAVYLCASSLDMSGGTDTQYFGPGTRLTVL.

The CDR3, as DNA: TGCGCCAGCAGCAAAAGCAACAGGGCTGCTGGAAACACCATATATTTT. It codes for CASSKSNRAAGNTIYF. The chain links TRBV5-1 to TRBJ1-3, with D possibly being TRBD1 (6 bases). Germline V gives CDR1 SGHRS, CDR2 YFSETQ. V lost 4 bases and J 2 bases, leaving 16 bases between the germline ends. The CDR3 contains 16 residues.

The chain is built from TRBV4-3 and TRBJ2-5; D might be TRBD1 (6 bases). The CDR3 contains 13 residues. V shed 0 bases and J shed 9 bases, with 11 bases lying between them. The V gene's germline CDR1 is LGHNA and CDR2 YSLEER. Here the CDR3 DNA reads TGCGCCAGCAGCCAAGATGGAGAGGGGGCCCAGTACTTC. It codes for CASSQDGEGAQYF.